These T cell receptor beta chains were read from a single sample in a study of OX40 agonist ivuxolimab in advanced cancers. Data came from immunoSEQ multiplex PCR; TCRdb stores just in-frame clones and leaves some out. The sample yields about 73,000 clones, about nine tenths seen once. The material was CD4+ or CD8+ T cells sorted from blood, obtained in a trial of the OX40 agonist ivuxolimab. The receptor source for this set is an adult with an advanced solid tumor such as melanoma, head and neck, liver or kidney cancer. Each CDR3 is given with its conserved first and last residue. D genes are given only for firm matches.

d_gene | v_gene | CDR3aa
NA | TRBV7-2 | CASSTWTLNTEAFF
NA | TRBV6-5 | CASSQQGYGGYTF
TRBD1 | TRBV29-1 | CSVQRTGERDEKLFF
TRBD1 | TRBV5-4 | CASSLGTGAGNEKLFF
TRBD2 | TRBV4-1 | CASSQGPAGVPNEQFF
TRBD1 | TRBV5-5 | CASSLAGQGNSYGYTF
TRBD1 | TRBV18 | CASSPPGQGKHEQYF
NA | TRBV10-3 | CAISVGQGNEQFF
TRBD2 | TRBV18 | CASSPGTRLDGYNEQFF
NA | TRBV7-3 | CASSLERQQLNYGYTF
TRBD2 | TRBV6-1 | CASRGTSGRTDTQYF
NA | TRBV6-5 | CASSLNYEQFF
NA | TRBV28 | CASRLQDPYEQYF
TRBD1 | TRBV11-1 | CASSPWTGGREETQYF
NA | TRBV20-1 | CSARGSGTQYF
NA | TRBV7-3 | CASSRQANTEAFF
NA | TRBV25-1 | CASSLGTIDGYTF
NA | TRBV2 | CASSEGVGTEAFF
TRBD1 | TRBV14 | CASNFPGTGIAYEQYF
TRBD1 | TRBV27 | CASSIGQGPEQYF
NA | TRBV21-1 | CATHLVTAGARFIYEQYF
NA | TRBV7-9 | CASTPRDTEAFF
TRBD1 | TRBV7-9 | CASSPRTGNGYTF
TRBD2 | TRBV28 | CASSFAGGSYNEQFF
NA | TRBV15 | CATRVQSSYNEQFF
TRBD2 | TRBV5-4 | CASSHSSGTWGNIQYF
NA | TRBV5-6 | CASSQSYEQYF
NA | TRBV7-3 | CASSLFAEFTDTQYF
NA | TRBV29-1 | CSVPKEGNTEAFF
NA | TRBV7-3 | CASSLTPGRDNEQFF
TRBD2 | TRBV28 | CASSLGLPTGEQYF
TRBD2 | TRBV7-3 | CASSPGTTYTDTQYF
NA | TRBV6-5 | CASRNKGSSYNEQFF
TRBD1 | TRBV5-4 | CASSPPTGTAYTF
NA | TRBV7-9 | CASSLAYETQYF
TRBD1 | TRBV27 | CASRTGQASYEQYF
NA | TRBV27 | CASSLYRAGNQPQHF